This TCR beta chain was found in a study of T cell responses to AZD1222 COVID-19 vaccine. Overall study findings and caveats: Clonal diversity may have been underestimated in mostly white British donors. Dominant CD4 TCR responses targeted spike regions 160-218 and 743-854. The study found Spike-specific TCR breadth and depth rose after two AZD1222 doses.

The length of the CDR3 is 15 residues. Germline V gene lookup returns CDR1 SGHRS and CDR2 YFSETQ. V was clipped by 0 bases and J by 0 bases, with 9 bases between them. About this clone itself: Its specificity is unknown.

Measured with immunoSEQ multiplex PCR; TCRdb has only the in-frame clones, and not every one. The profile shows 150,000 to 200,000 clones, about 94% of them singletons. The specimen comprised peripheral blood, sampled 28 days after the second AZD1222 dose. This TCR was recovered from an adult who received the AZD1222 COVID-19 vaccine. The rearrangement joins TRBV5-1 to TRBJ1-1; D gene uncertain. CDR3 loop: CASSLVVGMNTEAFF. CDR3 in DNA: TGCGCCAGCAGCTTGGTCGTCGGCATGAACACTGAAGCTTTCTTT.